This T cell receptor beta chain was sequenced during a study of regulatory T cells in long-lasting Graves disease. Time point in this sample: newly diagnosed GD, antithyroid drugs for less than 3 months. PBMC RNA was the source of the TCR library. All patients originated from an endocrinology department located in Xi'an, China. CDR3 length equals 18 residues. V dropped 0 bases and J dropped 3 bases, with 21 bases sitting between them. Germline V gives CDR1 MNHEY, CDR2 SMNVEV (reference sequence). For TCR beta, libraries came from iRepertoire HTBI primers and Arm-PCR of CDR3 regions. TCRdb reprocessed the multiplex PCR reads via MiXCR and lists one record per CDR3 protein. The table includes approximately 400,000 distinct CDR3 sequences, 14% to 15% detected once. This same sample was also part of a study on T cells in Graves' hyperthyroidism and ophthalmopathy.

This receptor was identified in a woman in her thirties with Graves disease. The gene calls are TRBV27 and TRBJ2-7; D is unclear. The sample in question was peripheral blood mononuclear cells (PBMCs), obtained at new diagnosis, from a patient treated with antithyroid drugs. The CDR3 DNA reads TGTGCCAGCAGTTTATCTTCCCGTGGACCCTACCCTCTCTACGAGCAGTACTTC. Its protein is CASSLSSRGPYPLYEQYF.